Following are 29 T cell receptor beta chains from one sample sequenced in a study of Graves' ophthalmopathy and Graves' hyperthyroidism. Amplifying from RNA transcripts, the study obtained TCR beta CDR3 regions. Investigators did first-round RT-PCR with HTBI primers, then second-round multiplex PCR. TCRdb reprocessed the multiplex PCR reads via MiXCR and lists one record per CDR3 protein. The sample has hundreds of thousands of distinct CDR3 sequences; just over 40% are singletons. The sequenced sample was peripheral blood. All receptors come from an adult man with Graves' ophthalmopathy.

This clonotype was detected many times. The rearrangement links TRBV10-3 to TRBJ1-1; TRBD1 is a possible D gene (5 bases). Germline V lookup: CDR1 ENHRY, CDR2 SYGVKD. The CDR3 is made up of 14 amino acids. V shed 3 bases and J shed 0 bases, with 8 bases lying between them. The CDR3 DNA follows: TGTGCCATCAGTGACAGGGAAATGAACACTGAAGCTTTCTTT. It yields the protein CAISDREMNTEAFF.

This clonotype turned up a few times. The chain recombines TRBV12-3 or TRBV12-4 with TRBJ2-2; D ambiguous. This CDR3 is built from 14 residues. Trimming took off 3 bases at V and 5 bases at J, with 10 bases between the two ends. This CDR3 is CASSFGQSTGELFF. Here the CDR3 DNA reads TGTGCCAGCAGTTTTGGGCAGTCAACCGGGGAGCTGTTTTTT.

Many counts were recorded for this clonotype. Its ends do not fully match the called genes, so a read error is possible. The V and J genes are TRBV10-3 and TRBJ1-2; D call uncertain. This CDR3 comprises 14 residues. The germline gives CDR1 ENHRY, CDR2 SYGVKD. CDR3 amino acids: CASSAEPRGDGYTF. CDR3 DNA: TGTGCCAGCAGTGCTGAGCCACGAGGCGATGGCTACACCTTC.

A note on this clonotype: At one boundary the junction diverges from the germline segment, which might be a read error. The gene calls are TRBV29-1 and TRBJ2-7; possible D gene TRBD1, 5 bases. The tail of the sequence fits TRBJ2-5 better, so the J call may be wrong. The CDR3 is made up of 15 amino acids. Germline CDR1 reads SQVTM; CDR2 reads ANQGSEA. In DNA, the CDR3 is TGTGCCAGCAGCCCACAAGCAGGGTGGCAAGAGACCCAGTACTTC. As protein: CASSPQAGWQETQYF.

This clonotype has a single count. This chain uses TRBV19 with TRBJ1-1, with D possibly TRBD1 on 5 matching bases. The CDR3 consists of 14 residues. Trimming removed 3 bases at V and 0 bases at J, with 8 bases between. Germline V CDR1 and CDR2: LNHDA, SQIVND (reference sequence). CDR3 protein: CASSIGGLNTEAFF. The CDR3 DNA sequence: TGTGCCAGTAGTATCGGGGGTCTGAACACTGAAGCTTTCTTT.

This clonotype was recorded at least ten times. The chain has TRBV15 and TRBJ1-1; no firm D call. This CDR3 has 14 amino acids. Germline CDR1 reads LNHNV; CDR2 reads YYDKDF (reference sequence). Trimming stripped 0 bases from V and 1 base from J, with 6 bases between. The chain's CDR3 is CATSRESRNTEAFF. CDR3 in DNA: TGTGCCACCAGCAGAGAATCGAGGAACACTGAAGCTTTCTTT.

This clonotype was counted ten times or more. The CDR3 here is CASSLVSCEQYF. The CDR3 coding sequence is TGTGCCAGCAGCCTCGTTAGTTGCGAGCAGTACTTC. V usage is TRBV7-6 and J usage is TRBJ2-7; D remains ambiguous. V dropped 5 bases and J dropped 6 bases, with 11 bases sitting between them. In germline, CDR1 is SGHVS, CDR2 FNYEAQ. The CDR3 is 12 residues long.

This clonotype was counted ten times or more. The gene calls are TRBV20-1 and TRBJ1-1; 8 bases map to TRBD1. The CDR3 has 15 amino acids. Germline V gives CDR1 DFQATT, CDR2 SNEGSKA (reference sequence). V shed 3 bases, J shed 6 bases, and the junction held 12 bases outside the gene matches. For the CDR3, the DNA is TGCAGTGCTAGCGACAGGGGATACGGAATCGCTGAAGCTTTCTTT. Translating it yields CSASDRGYGIAEAFF.

This clonotype was seen a few times. V usage is TRBV2 and J usage is TRBJ2-7; 10 bases map to TRBD1. The germline V gene encodes CDR1 SNHLY and CDR2 FYNNEI. Unmatched junction bases numbered 11, after V lost 6 bases and J lost 6 bases. The CDR3 runs 15 residues. In DNA, the CDR3 is TGTGCCAGCAGCGTAACCGGGACAGGGGTTGGCGAGCAGTACTTC. The encoded protein is CASSVTGTGVGEQYF.

This clonotype turned up a few times. The CDR3 protein is CSARGTGTGDTEAFF. CDR3 coding DNA: TGCAGTGCTAGAGGTACCGGGACAGGCGACACTGAAGCTTTCTTT. This chain uses TRBV20-1 with TRBJ1-1; 8 bases fit TRBD1. Germline CDR1 reads DFQATT; CDR2 reads SNEGSKA (reference sequence). The junction had 7 bases not matched to a gene; V was cut back by 1 base and J by 3 bases. This CDR3 has 15 amino acids.

At least ten counts were recorded for this clonotype. The chain has TRBV20-1 and TRBJ1-2; 9 bases agree with TRBD1. Germline lookup yields CDR1 DFQATT and CDR2 SNEGSKA (reference sequence). With 5 bases clipped from V and 0 bases from J, the junction kept 10 bases outside the gene matches. This CDR3 spans 16 amino acids. The CDR3 spells CSAVGTGTGSNYGYTF. For the CDR3, the DNA is TGCAGTGCTGTGGGCACCGGGACAGGGTCTAACTATGGCTACACCTTC.

The V gene is TRBV3-1, the J gene TRBJ1-1, with D perhaps TRBD1 (5 bases). Per germline, CDR1 LGHDT and CDR2 YNNKEL (reference sequence). The V end was cut by 1 base, the J end by 3 bases, with 15 bases between. This CDR3 region has 16 residues. The CDR3: CASSQGGARIYTEAFF. CDR3 nucleotide sequence: TGTGCCAGCAGCCAAGGAGGGGCCCGAATTTACACTGAAGCTTTCTTT. Supplemented by reference TRBV3-1 and TRBJ1-1, the full variable domain reads DTAVSQTPKYLVTQMGNDKSIKCEQNLGHDTMYWYKQDSKKFLKIMFSYNNKELIINETVPNRFSPKSPDKAHLNLHINSLELGDSAVYFCASSQGGARIYTEAFFGQGTRLTVV.

In its sample, this clonotype was seen many times. The rearrangement uses TRBV12-3 or TRBV12-4 and TRBJ1-3; D not certain. V lost 5 bases and J lost 8, with 4 bases in between. The CDR3 is 10 amino acids. In DNA form, the CDR3 reads TGTGCCAGCAGTAGGGACACCATATATTTT. Translating gives CASSRDTIYF.

This clonotype was recorded once. The chain is built from TRBV25-1 and TRBJ1-6; 8 nucleotides align to TRBD1. The trim removed 8 bases at V and 7 bases at J, leaving 7 bases unmatched. There are 14 residues in the CDR3. Per germline, CDR1 MGHDK and CDR2 SYGVNS. In DNA form, the CDR3 reads TGTGCCAGCTTGGGTGACAGGGGCAATTCACCCCTCCACTTT. Translated, it gives CASLGDRGNSPLHF.

This clonotype is a singleton in its sample. The chain joins TRBV7-7 to TRBJ2-3, with D maybe TRBD1 (6 bases). The CDR3 has 15 residues. The V end lost 6 bases, the J end lost 4 bases, and 17 bases lay between the germline ends. The germline gives CDR1 SSHAT, CDR2 FNYEAQ (reference sequence). The CDR3 nucleotides read TGTGCCAGCAGTGTCAGTCCCAGGGGAGCAGATACGCAGTATTTT. It encodes CASSVSPRGADTQYF.

This sequence joins TRBV27 and TRBJ2-6; no clear D gene. Germline CDR1 is MNHEY and CDR2 is SMNVEV (reference sequence). CDR3 size: 15 residues. Between the trimmed V and J ends, which lost 0 bases and 0 bases, there was a span of 3 bases. CDR3 bases: TGTGCCAGCAGTTTATCAAACTCTGGGGCCAACGTCCTGACTTTC. Amino acids: CASSLSNSGANVLTF.

This clonotype was observed many times. This chain joins TRBV5-1 and TRBJ2-5, with no clear D. Trimming cost V 4 bases and J 7 bases, with 17 bases left between them. CDR3 length equals 14 residues. Looked up from germline, CDR1 is SGHRS and CDR2 is YFSETQ. CDR3 sequence (DNA): TGCGCCAGCAGCCTTGAGGCTCCCGACGGGACCCAGTACTTC. Its protein is CASSLEAPDGTQYF.

For this clonotype: A much larger clone lies a single base off, so this may be a read error. J is TRBJ1-4 and V is TRBV5-1, with D possibly matching TRBD1 (5 bases). V shed 0 bases and J shed 6 bases, with 9 bases lying between them. CDR3 size: 14 residues. Germline-derived CDR1 and CDR2 are SGHRS and YFSETQ. CDR3 DNA sequence: TGCGCCAGCAGCTTGGACCTGGGGGATGAAAAACTGTTTTTT. It yields the protein CASSLDLGDEKLFF.

The rearrangement uses TRBV7-9 and TRBJ1-6, with a possible D match to TRBD1 (5 bases). Trimming stripped 8 bases from V and 10 bases from J, with 18 bases between. This CDR3 has 14 amino acids. CDR1 and CDR2 from the germline V gene are SEHNR and FQNEAQ (reference sequence). The CDR3 DNA reads as TGTGCCAGCTCCCTCCAGGACACCTTATCACCCCTCCACTTT. It translates to CASSLQDTLSPLHF.

V gene TRBV20-1 combines with J gene TRBJ2-5; TRBD1 might be the D (6 bases). This CDR3 is 14 amino acids long. Germline V lookup: CDR1 DFQATT, CDR2 SNEGSKA (reference sequence). Trimming removed 5 bases at V and 5 bases at J, with 18 bases between. The CDR3 here is CSAGGQRDTETQYF. The CDR3 nucleotides read TGCAGTGCTGGAGGACAGAGGGACACTGAGACCCAGTACTTC.

This clonotype was seen many times. The chain links TRBV11-2 to TRBJ1-2; D gene uncertain. V was trimmed by 1 base and J by 5 bases, leaving 11 bases between them. Germline V gene lookup returns CDR1 SGHAT and CDR2 FQNNGV. The CDR3 is 14 amino acids. CDR3 loop: CASSLVGQRYGYTF. The CDR3, as DNA: TGTGCCAGCAGCTTAGTTGGCCAGAGATATGGCTACACCTTC. Full variable domain (remainder filled in from reference TRBV11-2 and TRBJ1-2): EAGVAQSPRYKIIEKRQSVAFWCNPISGHATLYWYQQILGQGPKLLIQFQNNGVVDDSQLPKDRFSAERLKGVDSTLKIQPAKLEDSAVYLCASSLVGQRYGYTFGSGTRLTVV.

This sequence joins TRBV14 and TRBJ2-2; D ambiguous. Trimming took 5 bases from V and 5 from J, leaving 15 bases between them. CDR1 and CDR2 from the germline V gene are SGHDN and FVKESK. CDR3 length: 15 amino acids. The chain's CDR3 is CASSTLSHKTGELFF. CDR3 in DNA: TGTGCCAGCAGCACCCTATCACACAAGACCGGGGAGCTGTTTTTT.

This clonotype was seen ten or more times. The V gene is TRBV15, the J gene TRBJ1-6; 8 bases map to TRBD1. Germline V gene sequence: CDR1 LNHNV, CDR2 YYDKDF (reference sequence). The CDR3 consists of 15 residues. V trimming: 1 base; J trimming: 8 bases; junction bases outside the gene matches: 4. The CDR3 coding sequence is TGTGCCACCAGCAGAGGGGAGACAGGGGATTCACCCCTCCACTTT. Protein sequence: CATSRGETGDSPLHF.

This clonotype was counted ten times or more. The chain combines TRBV15 with TRBJ1-6, with D uncertain. Looked up from germline, CDR1 is LNHNV and CDR2 is YYDKDF (reference sequence). Trimming pared 0 bases from V and 6 bases from J, leaving 9 bases between. This CDR3 comprises 15 residues. The CDR3 region is CATSRDYESNSPLHF. DNA for the CDR3: TGTGCCACCAGCAGAGATTATGAGAGTAATTCACCCCTCCACTTT.

To note about this clonotype: Compared with germline, one end of the junction differs, possibly owing to a read error. This chain uses TRBV7-3 with TRBJ2-7; D might be TRBD2 (5 bases). CDR3 length: 12 amino acids. Germline V gene data show CDR1 as SGHTA and CDR2 as FQGTGA. CDR3 nucleotide sequence: TGTGCCAGCAGCGGTGGACCCGGGGAGCTGTACTTC. It translates to CASSGGPGELYF.

The V call is TRBV5-6, the J call TRBJ1-2; D may be TRBD1 (5 bases). CDR1 is SGHDT and CDR2 is YYEEEE in the germline V gene. V lost 7 bases to trimming and J lost 0 bases, with 16 bases between them. The CDR3 runs 15 residues. CDR3 loop: CASSPIDRANYGYTF. The CDR3 region has the DNA TGTGCCAGCTCACCAATCGACAGAGCTAACTATGGCTACACCTTC.

There are a few counts of this clonotype. The rearrangement uses TRBV7-2 and TRBJ2-2; D possibly uses TRBD1 or TRBD2 (5 bases each). V lost 10 bases and J 4 bases, leaving 13 bases between the germline ends. This CDR3 spans 13 amino acids. The V gene's germline CDR1 is SGHTA and CDR2 FQGNSA. The DNA for the CDR3 is TGTGCCAAAGCTCAGGGACCCACCGGGGAGCTGTTTTTT. Encoded protein: CAKAQGPTGELFF.

This rearrangement joins TRBV12-3 or TRBV12-4 to TRBJ1-6; 8 positions agree with TRBD1. The V segment lost 1 base and the J segment 10 bases; nucleotides outside the gene matches: 6. CDR3 length: 15 amino acids. The CDR3 DNA sequence: TGTGCCAGCAGTTTAGAAAGGACAGGGAGGTCACCCCTCCACTTT. Protein product: CASSLERTGRSPLHF.

The genes are TRBV2 and TRBJ1-6; maybe TRBD1 (5 bases). CDR3 size: 14 residues. V lost 7 bases and J lost 7, with 14 bases in between. Germline V CDR1 and CDR2: SNHLY, FYNNEI. DNA of the CDR3: TGTGCCAGCATTGGTGGGACGAGGAATTCACCCCTCCACTTT. Its translation is CASIGGTRNSPLHF.